This T cell receptor (beta chain) emerged from a study of shared clonotypes between healthy human individuals. The overall study: Serving as donors were two women and three men, whose ages spanned 18 to 49. CD4 naive cells filled three plates per donor, CD4 memory three, CD8 naive two and CD8 memory one. Overall study results and limits: Though the depth was large, rarefaction showed that sorted-subset sequencing was incomplete.

V dropped 4 bases and J dropped 3; count of bases not matched to a gene: 8. The V gene's germline CDR1 is MDHEN and CDR2 SYDVKM. The CDR3 runs to 15 residues. The data were produced by immunoSEQ multiplex PCR, yet TCRdb's version contains in-frame clones alone and is incomplete. The data show hundreds of thousands of clones, about three quarters seen once. With regard to this clone: The antigen is undetermined.

The sequenced sample was memory CD4+ T cells sorted from blood. Subset indicated: CD45RA-negative fraction. The receptor was derived from a woman in her thirties in good health. The chain uses TRBV28 and TRBJ2-7; 8 bases are shared with TRBD2. The CDR3 nucleotides read TGTGCCAGCAGTTCTTTCGCGGGAGGAAACTACGAGCAGTACTTC. Translated, it gives CASSSFAGGNYEQYF.